The 32 T cell receptor beta chains listed next were all sequenced from one sample in a study of post-analysis software for immune sequencing data. Points from the study as a whole: Relative to controls, patients had several TRBV segments at higher frequency, with TRBV5-6, TRBV5-1 and TRBV20-1 among these.

Unique molecular identifiers were present in the TCR beta cDNA libraries. TCRdb re-analysed the PCR reads in MiXCR, keeping a single row per CDR3 protein. The sample records hundreds of thousands of distinct CDR3 sequences, about 40% being singletons. For these receptors, no antigen is known. The sample taken for sequencing was blood. The receptors here all came from a girl aged 5-17 years with multiple sclerosis.

This rearrangement joins TRBV7-9 to TRBJ2-3; perhaps TRBD1 as D (5 bases). CDR1 is SEHNR, CDR2 FQNEAQ, per germline (reference sequence). The V end was cut by 3 bases, the J end by 1 base, with 20 bases between. CDR3 length: 18 amino acids. CDR3 sequence: CASSLETVPKYCTDTQYF. The CDR3 DNA follows: TGTGCCAGCAGCTTGGAGACAGTTCCTAAGTATTGCACAGATACGCAGTATTTT.

This chain joins TRBV13 and TRBJ1-1; perhaps TRBD1 as D (6 bases). The CDR3 spans 16 residues. The germline CDR1 and CDR2 sequences are PRHDT and FYEKMQ (reference sequence). V lost 5 bases, J lost 0 bases, and 16 bases lay in between. DNA for the CDR3: TGTGCCAGCAGCCCAGACGGGGGGCCCATGAACACTGAAGCTTTCTTT. Protein sequence: CASSPDGGPMNTEAFF.

For this clonotype: One end of the junction fails to match germline, which may point to a read error. This rearrangement joins TRBV15 to TRBJ2-1, with TRBD2 matching 7 bases. Germline lookup yields CDR1 LNHNV and CDR2 YYDKDF (reference sequence). The CDR3 spans 16 residues. Here the CDR3 reads CATSPDGGGSYNGQFF. The CDR3 region has the DNA TGTGCCACCAGCCCCGATGGTGGCGGGAGCTACAATGGGCAGTTCTTC.

The chain has TRBV6-4 and TRBJ2-2, with D maybe TRBD2 (5 bases). Germline-derived CDR1 and CDR2 are MRHNA and SNTAGT. The germline V and J ends were trimmed by 4 bases and 7 bases, with 10 bases remaining between them. The CDR3 runs to 13 residues. The CDR3 loop is CASSGSTSGELFF. DNA for the CDR3: TGTGCCAGCAGTGGCTCAACTAGCGGGGAGCTGTTTTTT.

The rearrangement links TRBV5-1 to TRBJ2-5, with D possibly matching TRBD2 (6 bases). Germline V gene sequence: CDR1 SGHRS, CDR2 YFSETQ. The CDR3 is made up of 15 amino acids. The V end was cut by 0 bases, the J end by 2 bases, with 11 bases between. CDR3 sequence reads: CASSLARGPQETQYF. As DNA, the CDR3 is TGCGCCAGCAGCTTGGCGCGGGGACCACAAGAGACCCAGTACTTC.

This chain connects TRBV20-1 to TRBJ2-3; 7 nucleotides match TRBD2. From germline, CDR1 is DFQATT and CDR2 SNEGSKA (reference sequence). V was pared by 8 bases and J by 6 bases, with 11 bases of the junction left unmatched. The CDR3 consists of 13 residues. The CDR3 DNA is TGCAGTTTGGGCGGGAGAAGTGGGGATACGCAGTATTTT. The encoded protein is CSLGGRSGDTQYF.

A few counts support this clonotype. The rearrangement uses TRBV27 and TRBJ2-7; unclear D gene. This CDR3 contains 13 residues. V was clipped by 3 bases and J by 4 bases, with 10 bases between them. CDR1 is MNHEY, CDR2 SMNVEV, per germline (reference sequence). CDR3: CASSFGQRYEQYF. In DNA, the CDR3 is TGTGCCAGCAGTTTTGGGCAGAGATACGAGCAGTACTTC.

The chain carries TRBV6-7 and TRBJ1-2; D is unresolved. TRBV6-7 has ORF status, its function being uncertain. The CDR3 loop spans 15 amino acids. Trimming pared 2 bases from V and 0 bases from J, leaving 10 bases between. The CDR3 DNA sequence: TGTGCCAGCAGTTACCGACGGATTGCTAACTATGGCTACACCTTC. It is translated as CASSYRRIANYGYTF.

This clonotype has just one count. The gene calls are TRBV20-1 and TRBJ2-1; 11 bases are a match to TRBD2. Trimming took 7 bases from V and 4 from J; bases not matched to a gene: 6. This CDR3 contains 14 residues. The germline gives CDR1 DFQATT, CDR2 SNEGSKA (reference sequence). The CDR3 region has the DNA TGCAGTGTTCGGGTAGCGGGGGGGTACAATGAGCAGTTCTTC. Translation: CSVRVAGGYNEQFF.

V usage is TRBV29-1 and J usage is TRBJ2-6; D remains ambiguous. The CDR3 is made up of 14 amino acids. CDR1 is SQVTM and CDR2 is ANQGSEA in the germline V gene. Trimming took 3 bases from V and 1 from J, leaving 7 bases between them. The CDR3 sequence is CSVDQISGANVLTF. DNA of the CDR3: TGCAGCGTTGATCAGATTTCTGGGGCCAACGTCCTGACTTTC.

This clonotype was detected only a few times. The chain recombines TRBV5-1 with TRBJ2-1; TRBD2 agrees at 7 bases. CDR1 is SGHRS, CDR2 YFSETQ, per germline. The CDR3 consists of 15 residues. Trimming cost V 1 base and J 6 bases; bases outside gene matches: 7. The CDR3 here is CASSLRDYPGNEQFF. The CDR3 DNA sequence: TGCGCCAGCAGCTTGCGGGACTACCCCGGCAATGAGCAGTTCTTC.

V usage is TRBV5-1 and J usage is TRBJ1-2; D uncertain. Trimming pared 0 bases from V and 4 bases from J, leaving 13 bases between. The length of the CDR3 is 15 residues. Germline V gives CDR1 SGHRS, CDR2 YFSETQ. Here the CDR3 reads CASSLEMGRSYGYTF. The CDR3 region has the DNA TGCGCCAGCAGCTTGGAAATGGGTCGGAGCTATGGCTACACCTTC.

This clonotype was recorded a few times. This rearrangement joins TRBV10-3 to TRBJ2-7; tentatively, D is TRBD1 or TRBD2 (5 bases each). Germline V gene data show CDR1 as ENHRY and CDR2 as SYGVKD. The CDR3 is 15 residues long. V lost 5 bases to trimming and J lost 2 bases, with 16 bases between them. DNA of the CDR3: TGTGCCATCAGTCAGGGACCTCGACTCGCCTACGAGCAGTACTTC. This sequence encodes CAISQGPRLAYEQYF.

The chain recombines TRBV20-1 with TRBJ2-7; 8 nucleotides agree with TRBD2. Trimming cost V 6 bases and J 6 bases; bases outside gene matches: 10. The CDR3 has 13 residues. The germline V gene has CDR1 DFQATT and CDR2 SNEGSKA (reference sequence). The chain's CDR3 is CSAGREGVREQYF. Here the CDR3 DNA reads TGCAGTGCGGGTCGGGAGGGGGTTCGCGAGCAGTACTTC.

The V call is TRBV7-2, the J call TRBJ2-1; D may be TRBD2 (6 bases). The CDR3 loop spans 17 amino acids. The V end lost 0 bases, the J end lost 9 bases, and 21 bases lay between the germline ends. Germline assignment: CDR1 SGHTA and CDR2 FQGNSA. The CDR3 here is CASSLAPLAQWQGEQFF. The DNA of the CDR3 is TGTGCCAGCAGCTTAGCGCCCCTAGCGCAATGGCAGGGTGAGCAGTTCTTC.

The chain recombines TRBV7-6 with TRBJ1-1; no clear D gene. The CDR3 spans 14 residues. V was clipped by 3 bases and J by 6 bases, with 14 bases between them. Germline assignment: CDR1 SGHVS and CDR2 FNYEAQ. Here the CDR3 reads CASSFWQDGSEAFF. CDR3 nucleotide sequence: TGTGCCAGCAGCTTTTGGCAGGATGGCTCTGAAGCTTTCTTT.

This clonotype was seen only a few times. J is TRBJ2-1 and V is TRBV30; either TRBD1 or TRBD2 may fit D (6 bases each). CDR1 GTSNPN and CDR2 SVGIG come from the germline V gene (reference sequence). V gave up 2 bases and J gave up 15 bases, with 17 bases separating them. This CDR3 comprises 12 residues. The CDR3 DNA follows: TGTGCCTGGAGTATCGGGGGAACAGGGTTGTTCTTC. The encoded protein is CAWSIGGTGLFF.

This chain connects TRBV20-1 to TRBJ2-7; 8 nucleotides align to TRBD1. Germline-derived CDR1 and CDR2 are DFQATT and SNEGSKA (reference sequence). CDR3 length: 13 residues. After removal of 3 bases from V and 1 base from J, the junction contained 2 bases not matched to a gene. DNA of the CDR3: TGCAGTGCTAGCCGGGACAGGTCCTACGAGCAGTACTTC. Protein sequence: CSASRDRSYEQYF.

V is TRBV20-1 and J is TRBJ2-1; D gene unclear. V lost 1 base to trimming and J lost 0 bases, with 10 bases between them. Germline V lookup: CDR1 DFQATT, CDR2 SNEGSKA (reference sequence). There are 15 residues in the CDR3. The CDR3 nucleotides read TGCAGTGCTAGAGGCGGAACCAACTCCTACAATGAGCAGTTCTTC. Protein: CSARGGTNSYNEQFF.

This clonotype was counted between two and nine times. The chain has TRBV5-1 and TRBJ2-3; D might be TRBD2 (6 bases). CDR1 and CDR2 from the germline V gene are SGHRS and YFSETQ. With 0 bases removed from V and 6 bases from J, the gap between germline ends came to 8 bases. The CDR3 extends over 13 amino acids. CDR3: CASSLGLVDTQYF. DNA for the CDR3: TGCGCCAGCAGCTTGGGACTAGTGGATACGCAGTATTTT.

This clonotype was detected a few times. This chain connects TRBV12-3 or TRBV12-4 to TRBJ1-6; tentative D call: TRBD1 (6 bases). This CDR3 is 15 amino acids long. V was clipped by 1 base and J by 10 bases, with 14 bases between them. Here the CDR3 reads CASSLGLAGESPLHF. CDR3 nucleotide sequence: TGTGCCAGCAGTTTAGGGTTGGCAGGGGAATCACCCCTCCACTTT.

The chain carries TRBV10-3 and TRBJ1-1; D is ambiguous. The germline gives CDR1 ENHRY, CDR2 SYGVKD. The V gene lost 0 bases and the J gene lost 0 bases, with 11 bases spanning the gap. The CDR3 extends over 16 amino acids. CDR3 nucleotide sequence: TGTGCCATCAGTGAGTCTGGATGGGGAGTGAACACTGAAGCTTTCTTT. It yields the protein CAISESGWGVNTEAFF.

This clonotype has a handful of counts. The rearrangement joins TRBV10-2 to TRBJ2-1, with 10 bases identical to TRBD1. The CDR3 extends over 17 amino acids. Germline values: CDR1 WSHSY, CDR2 SAAADI. The ends lost 6 bases at V and 7 bases at J; junction bases unmatched: 15. CDR3 sequence (DNA): TGCGCCAGCAGGGCAATGAAGGGGACAGGGGCCAGTAATGAGCAGTTCTTC. This encodes CASRAMKGTGASNEQFF.

The rearrangement links TRBV3-1 to TRBJ2-7, with D possibly matching TRBD2 (5 bases). V was shortened by 4 bases and J by 4 bases, with 23 bases between the two germline ends. This CDR3 is 17 amino acids long. Germline-derived CDR1 and CDR2 are LGHDT and YNNKEL (reference sequence). The CDR3, as DNA: TGTGCCAGCAGCCCGGGGTCAGCAGGAAGAAAAAGGTACGAGCAGTACTTC. It yields the protein CASSPGSAGRKRYEQYF.

On this clonotype itself: The germline gene is not matched at one end of the junction; a read error may be the cause. V gene TRBV29-1 combines with J gene TRBJ2-4; weak D call: TRBD1 (6 bases). The J call may be in error: the DNA end matches TRBJ2-7 better. The CDR3 totals 14 residues. Germline V gene sequence: CDR1 SQVTM, CDR2 ANQGSEA. CDR3 loop: CSAETETGAYEQYF. The CDR3 nucleotides read TGCAGCGCTGAAACTGAGACAGGCGCCTACGAGCAGTACTTC.

This clonotype has a single count. V and J are TRBV5-1 and TRBJ2-1; possible D gene TRBD1, 5 bases. V was cut by 2 bases and J by 4 bases, with 16 bases left in between. In germline, CDR1 is SGHRS, CDR2 YFSETQ. This CDR3 has 16 amino acids. The CDR3: CASSFKGGAAYNEQFF. CDR3 coding DNA: TGCGCCAGCAGCTTTAAGGGTGGGGCAGCTTACAATGAGCAGTTCTTC.

The V and J genes are TRBV12-3 or TRBV12-4 and TRBJ1-2, with D possibly matching TRBD1 (5 bases). The V gene lost 4 bases and the J gene lost 4 bases, with 10 bases spanning the gap. The CDR3 is 13 amino acids. The CDR3 reads CASSWGLIYGYTF. The CDR3, as DNA: TGTGCCAGCAGTTGGGGACTGATCTATGGCTACACCTTC.

Comments on this clonotype: At one boundary the junction diverges from the germline segment, which might be a read error. The genes are TRBV5-1 and TRBJ1-2; the D gene is possibly TRBD1 (5 bases). CDR3 length: 15 amino acids. Germline CDR1 reads SGHRS; CDR2 reads YFSETQ. CDR3 in DNA: TGCGCCAGCAGCATGTATTCCGGGGCTAACTGTGGCTACACCTTC. This gives the protein CASSMYSGANCGYTF.

The chain links TRBV2 to TRBJ1-2; the match to TRBD1 covers 10 bases. The CDR3 spans 13 residues. V lost 5 bases and J lost 8; bases outside the gene matches: 5. CDR1 and CDR2 from the germline V gene are SNHLY and FYNNEI. The CDR3 spells CASSRQGAIGYTF. CDR3 nucleotides: TGTGCCAGCAGTCGACAGGGGGCAATCGGCTACACCTTC.

In DNA form, the CDR3 reads TGTGCCAGCAGTGACCTGACAGGGGGGTTAGTTTACGAGCAGTACTTC. It yields the protein CASSDLTGGLVYEQYF. The genes are TRBV6-1 and TRBJ2-5; 9 nucleotides match TRBD1. The J call may be in error: the DNA end matches TRBJ2-7 better. Germline values: CDR1 MNHNS, CDR2 SASEGT. CDR3 size: 16 residues.

The chain uses TRBV18 and TRBJ1-2; D may be TRBD1 (6 bases). The CDR3 runs 15 residues. The V end lost 0 bases, the J end lost 3 bases, and 11 bases lay between the germline ends. CDR1 and CDR2 (germline): KGHSH, LQKENI. CDR3 region: CASSPPGGADYGYTF. The CDR3 bases are TGTGCCAGCTCACCACCGGGGGGGGCCGACTATGGCTACACCTTC. Together with reference TRBV18 and TRBJ1-2, the CDR3 gives the full variable domain: NAGVMQNPRHLVRRRGQEARLRCSPMKGHSHVYWYRQLPEEGLKFMVYLQKENIIDESGMPKERFSAEFPKEGPSILRIQQVVRGDSAAYFCASSPPGGADYGYTFGSGTRLTVV.

This clonotype was seen a handful of times. This chain connects TRBV29-1 to TRBJ2-7, with 9 positions matching TRBD1. Germline values: CDR1 SQVTM, CDR2 ANQGSEA. The J segment lost 5 bases and the V segment lost 3 bases, leaving 8 bases of the junction unmatched. This CDR3 region has 14 residues. CDR3 sequence: CSVDQGTGSDEQYF. CDR3 sequence (DNA): TGCAGCGTTGACCAGGGGACAGGGAGTGACGAGCAGTACTTC.